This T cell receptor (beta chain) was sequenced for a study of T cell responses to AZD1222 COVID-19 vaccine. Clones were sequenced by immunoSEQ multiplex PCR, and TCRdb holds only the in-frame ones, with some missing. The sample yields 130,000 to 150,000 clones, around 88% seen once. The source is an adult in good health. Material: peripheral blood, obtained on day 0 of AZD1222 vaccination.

The CDR3 sequence is CASRPMRAGGGPVDLKTQYF. The CDR3 nucleotides are TGTGCAAGTCGCCCCATGCGGGCTGGTGGGGGGCCCGTCGATTTGAAGACCCAGTACTTC. This chain uses TRBV12-2 with TRBJ2-5. TRBV12-2 is shown as a pseudogene. The CDR3 is 20 amino acids.